Shown below are 17 T cell receptor beta chains from a single sample sequenced in a study of shared clonotypes between healthy human individuals. Sequenced by immunoSEQ multiplex PCR; TCRdb stores in-frame clones only, minus some. The sample holds some 1.4 million clones, over 95% seen once. Sequenced sample: naive CD4+ T cells sorted from blood. The subset denotes: CD45RA+ positively selected. Source of these receptors: a man in his thirties or forties in good health.

The CDR3 coding sequence is TGTGCCAGCAGTTCCGGCAGGGGACAATACTCCTATGGCTACACCTTC. The encoded protein is CASSSGRGQYSYGYTF. V and J are TRBV27 and TRBJ1-2, with D tentatively TRBD1 (6 bases). Looked up from germline, CDR1 is MNHEY and CDR2 is SMNVEV (reference sequence). The CDR3 covers 16 residues. Between the trimmed V and J ends, which lost 4 bases and 4 bases, there was a span of 19 bases.

The chain uses TRBV15 and TRBJ2-3; D is undetermined. The CDR3 sequence is 11 residues long. V was cut by 8 bases and J by 6 bases, with 9 bases left in between. Germline V lookup: CDR1 LNHNV, CDR2 YYDKDF (reference sequence). CDR3 nucleotides: TGTGCCACCGCACAGTCCGATACGCAGTATTTT. Amino acid sequence: CATAQSDTQYF. Based on the CDR3 plus reference TRBV15 and TRBJ2-3, the full variable domain is DAMVIQNPRYQVTQFGKPVTLSCSQTLNHNVMYWYQQKSSQAPKLLFHYYDKDFNNEADTPDNFQSRRPNTSFCFLDIRSPGLGDTAMYLCATAQSDTQYFGPGTRLTVL.

With regard to this clone: A junction end diverges from the germline sequence, so it may reflect a read error. The V gene is TRBV18, the J gene TRBJ2-2; TRBD1 matches at 9 bases. The germline V gene encodes CDR1 KGHSH and CDR2 LQKENI. This CDR3 is built from 18 residues. CDR3 sequence: CASSPHPPGQGQSGELFF. The CDR3, as DNA: TGTGCCAGCTCTCCACACCCCCCTGGACAGGGGCAATCTGGGGAGCTGTTTTTT.

J is TRBJ2-3 and V is TRBV5-1; TRBD2 is a possible D gene (6 bases). Germline CDR1 is SGHRS and CDR2 is YFSETQ. V lost 0 bases and J lost 1, with 12 bases in between. This CDR3 comprises 16 residues. In nucleotides, the CDR3 is TGCGCCAGCAGCTTGGATGCGCGGGAAGGCACAGATACGCAGTATTTT. This gives the protein CASSLDAREGTDTQYF.

With respect to this clone: Different DNA sequences within this sample yield the same CDR3. The V gene is TRBV20-1, the J gene TRBJ2-3; the D is unclear. CDR1 and CDR2 from the germline V gene are DFQATT and SNEGSKA (reference sequence). V gave up 2 bases and J gave up 6 bases, with 6 bases separating them. There are 11 residues in the CDR3. The CDR3 bases are TGCAGTGCTAGATCGGCGGATACGCAGTATTTT. It yields the protein CSARSADTQYF.

The chain is built from TRBV29-1 and TRBJ1-5, with no clear D. The germline CDR1 and CDR2 sequences are SQVTM and ANQGSEA. With 4 bases removed from V and 4 bases from J, the gap between germline ends came to 8 bases. This CDR3 region has 12 residues. The CDR3 coding sequence is TGCAGCGTTGTTATTGGAAATCAGCCCCAGCATTTT. Residues: CSVVIGNQPQHF.

The chain carries TRBV28 and TRBJ2-5; 10 nucleotides agree with TRBD2. With 3 bases clipped from V and 5 bases from J, the junction kept 6 bases outside the gene matches. CDR1 and CDR2 (germline): MDHEN, SYDVKM. This CDR3 contains 15 residues. The CDR3 region has the DNA TGTGCCAGCAGTTTTCCCGGGACTAGCGCTGAGACCCAGTACTTC. It codes for CASSFPGTSAETQYF.

The chain carries TRBV19 and TRBJ2-6; perhaps TRBD2 as D (8 bases). Germline CDR1 and CDR2: LNHDA and SQIVND (reference sequence). The CDR3 runs to 17 residues. V lost 6 bases and J 4 bases, leaving 19 bases between the germline ends. CDR3 DNA: TGTGCCAGTAGACCGACGACAGGGACTAGGGGGGCCAACGTCCTGACTTTC. The encoded protein is CASRPTTGTRGANVLTF.

The V and J genes are TRBV5-1 and TRBJ2-3; D might be TRBD1 or TRBD2, each matching 5 bases. The V gene's germline CDR1 is SGHRS and CDR2 YFSETQ. V was trimmed by 0 bases and J by 2 bases, leaving 13 bases between them. The CDR3 totals 16 residues. CDR3 sequence: CASSLGEGKITDTQYF. The CDR3 bases are TGCGCCAGCAGCTTGGGCGAGGGGAAAATCACAGATACGCAGTATTTT.

The V call is TRBV5-4, the J call TRBJ1-4; TRBD1 might be the D (6 bases). The germline gives CDR1 SGHNT, CDR2 YYREEE (reference sequence). Trimming cost V 4 bases and J 6 bases, with 13 bases left between them. The CDR3 has 14 residues. CDR3 nucleotide sequence: TGTGCCAGCAGCACTCCGGAGGGGGATGAAAAACTGTTTTTT. Protein sequence: CASSTPEGDEKLFF.

The CDR3 coding sequence is TGCGCCAGCAGCCAAGGCGAGTTGACCACAGATACGCAGTATTTT. Encoded protein: CASSQGELTTDTQYF. V is TRBV4-3 and J is TRBJ2-3, with D hard to call. CDR3 length: 15 residues. V was clipped by 1 base and J by 2 bases, with 10 bases between them. Germline V gene data show CDR1 as LGHNA and CDR2 as YSLEER.

This chain uses TRBV5-1 with TRBJ1-1; the D is unclear. This CDR3 comprises 14 residues. The V end lost 1 base, the J end lost 0 bases, and 7 bases lay between the germline ends. Germline V gene lookup returns CDR1 SGHRS and CDR2 YFSETQ. CDR3 in amino acids: CASSLSSMNTEAFF. CDR3 DNA: TGCGCCAGCAGCTTGAGCAGCATGAACACTGAAGCTTTCTTT.

The V gene is TRBV25-1, the J gene TRBJ2-2; 8 nucleotides align to TRBD2. The CDR3 extends over 16 amino acids. Germline CDR1 reads MGHDK; CDR2 reads SYGVNS. V dropped 3 bases and J dropped 4; count of bases not matched to a gene: 7. CDR3 in amino acids: CASSETSGSATGELFF. The CDR3 coding sequence is TGTGCCAGCAGTGAGACAAGCGGGAGTGCCACCGGGGAGCTGTTTTTT.

The chain links TRBV10-3 to TRBJ2-3; D may be TRBD1 (5 bases). Germline CDR1 is ENHRY and CDR2 is SYGVKD. The CDR3 has 14 residues. V lost 5 bases and J 0 bases, leaving 9 bases between the germline ends. CDR3 sequence: CAISPDTSTDTQYF. The CDR3 coding sequence is TGTGCCATCAGTCCGGACACCAGCACAGATACGCAGTATTTT.

The J gene is TRBJ1-5, the V gene TRBV7-2; TRBD1 might be the D (5 bases). CDR1 SGHTA and CDR2 FQGNSA come from the germline V gene. The CDR3 covers 15 residues. Trimming removed 5 bases from V and 7 bases from J, with 18 bases in between. CDR3 sequence reads: CASSQFGRGAQPQHF. In nucleotides, the CDR3 is TGTGCCAGCAGCCAGTTCGGGAGAGGGGCCCAGCCCCAGCATTTT.

In its sample, this clone was seen a few times. The gene calls are TRBV29-1 and TRBJ1-4; D is uncertain. Germline-derived CDR1 and CDR2 are SQVTM and ANQGSEA. The CDR3 is 13 amino acids. The V end was cut by 7 bases, the J end by 7 bases, with 16 bases between. The CDR3 coding sequence is TGCAGCGGTGTGGGTAGCAGCGGTGAAAAACTGTTTTTT. Translated: CSGVGSSGEKLFF. Based on the CDR3 plus reference TRBV29-1 and TRBJ1-4, the full variable domain is SAVISQKPSRDICQRGTSLTIQCQVDSQVTMMFWYRQQPGQSLTLIATANQGSEATYESGFVIDKFPISRPNLTFSTLTVSNMSPEDSSIYLCSGVGSSGEKLFFGSGTQLSVL.

J is TRBJ2-5 and V is TRBV18; either TRBD1 or TRBD2 may fit D (5 bases each). CDR1 KGHSH and CDR2 LQKENI come from the germline V gene. The CDR3 contains 15 residues. The V end was cut by 2 bases, the J end by 5 bases, with 15 bases between. CDR3 loop: CASSPETGWEETQYF. In DNA form, the CDR3 reads TGTGCCAGCTCACCAGAAACAGGCTGGGAGGAGACCCAGTACTTC.